The TCR beta chain described here comes from a study of CD8+CD57+ T cells in acquired aplastic anemia. Whole-study context: The sorted CD4+ and CD8+ cells yielded an average approximately 3.3 ug of DNA. Healthy donors averaged approximately 9.9 million reads for CD4+ cells.

Study-level points and caveats: The number of CD8+ CDR3 sequences shared by patients and controls was around 30.

Regarding this clonotype: No antigen is known for it.

V dropped 1 base and J dropped 4 bases, with 1 base sitting between them. The CDR3 consists of 11 residues. Per germline, CDR1 LNHNV and CDR2 YYDKDF (reference sequence). It was genomic DNA that served as the template for profiling TCR beta VDJ and CDR3. TCRdb called the reads again in MiXCR, with one record for every CDR3 protein. The sample lists approximately 50,000 distinct CDR3 sequences; around two thirds were seen once. The sequence was collected from a human donor in good health, serving as a control. V usage is TRBV15 and J usage is TRBJ2-5; D ambiguous. Specimen: sorted CD4+, CD8+, or CD8+CD57+ T cells (not recorded which) from PBMCs. The CDR3 region is CATSRVETQYF. CDR3 nucleotide sequence: TGTGCCACCAGCAGAGTAGAGACCCAGTACTTC. Combining the CDR3 with reference TRBV15 and TRBJ2-5 gives the whole variable domain DAMVIQNPRYQVTQFGKPVTLSCSQTLNHNVMYWYQQKSSQAPKLLFHYYDKDFNNEADTPDNFQSRRPNTSFCFLDIRSPGLGDTAMYLCATSRVETQYFGPGTRLLVL.